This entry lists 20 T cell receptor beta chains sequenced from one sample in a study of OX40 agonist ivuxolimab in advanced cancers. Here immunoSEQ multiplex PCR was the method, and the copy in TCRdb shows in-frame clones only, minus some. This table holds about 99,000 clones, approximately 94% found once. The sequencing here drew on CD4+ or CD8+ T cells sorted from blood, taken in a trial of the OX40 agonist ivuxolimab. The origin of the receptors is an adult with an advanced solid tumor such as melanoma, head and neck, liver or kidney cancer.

CDR3 coding DNA: TGTGCCAGCAGCACGGGACAGGGGACAACTAATGAAAAACTGTTTTTT. This codes for CASSTGQGTTNEKLFF. The chain recombines TRBV21-1 with TRBJ1-4; the D call TRBD1 from the table was never checked on the DNA. TRBV21-1 is marked as a pseudogene. The CDR3 is 16 residues long.

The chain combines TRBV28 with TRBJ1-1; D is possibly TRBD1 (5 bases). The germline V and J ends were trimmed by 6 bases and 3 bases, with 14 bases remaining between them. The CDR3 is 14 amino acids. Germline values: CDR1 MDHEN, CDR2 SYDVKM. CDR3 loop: CASRHARVDTEAFF. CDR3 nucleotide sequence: TGTGCCAGCAGGCACGCCAGGGTGGACACTGAAGCTTTCTTT. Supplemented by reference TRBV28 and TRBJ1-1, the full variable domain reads DVKVTQSSRYLVKRTGEKVFLECVQDMDHENMFWYRQDPGLGLRLIYFSYDVKMKEKGDIPEGYSVSREKKERFSLILESASTNQTSMYLCASRHARVDTEAFFGQGTRLTVV.

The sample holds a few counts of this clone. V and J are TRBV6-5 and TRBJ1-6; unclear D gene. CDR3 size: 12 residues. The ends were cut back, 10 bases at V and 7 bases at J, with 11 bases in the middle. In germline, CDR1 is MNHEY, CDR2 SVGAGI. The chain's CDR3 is CAIGRVNSPLHF. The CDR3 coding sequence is TGTGCCATCGGTAGGGTAAATTCACCCCTCCACTTT.

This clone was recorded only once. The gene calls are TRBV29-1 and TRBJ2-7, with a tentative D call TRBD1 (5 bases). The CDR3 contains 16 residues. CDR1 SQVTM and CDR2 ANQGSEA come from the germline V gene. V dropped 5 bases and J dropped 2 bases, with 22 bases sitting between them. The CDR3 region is CSVPKGAPTGTYEQYF. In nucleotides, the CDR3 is TGCAGCGTTCCGAAAGGGGCCCCAACGGGCACCTACGAGCAGTACTTC.

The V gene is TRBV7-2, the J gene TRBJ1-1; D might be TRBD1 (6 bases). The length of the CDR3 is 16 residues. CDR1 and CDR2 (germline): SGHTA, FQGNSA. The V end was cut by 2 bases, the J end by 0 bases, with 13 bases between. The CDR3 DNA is TGTGCCAGCAGCTTAAGAGGGGGTCCCATGAACACTGAAGCTTTCTTT. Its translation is CASSLRGGPMNTEAFF.

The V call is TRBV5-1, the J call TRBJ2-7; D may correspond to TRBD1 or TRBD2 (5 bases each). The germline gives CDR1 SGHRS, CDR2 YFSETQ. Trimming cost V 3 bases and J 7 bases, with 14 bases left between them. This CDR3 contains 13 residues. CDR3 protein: CASSSRDRREQYF. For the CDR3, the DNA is TGCGCCAGCAGCTCCCGGGACCGGAGGGAGCAGTACTTC.

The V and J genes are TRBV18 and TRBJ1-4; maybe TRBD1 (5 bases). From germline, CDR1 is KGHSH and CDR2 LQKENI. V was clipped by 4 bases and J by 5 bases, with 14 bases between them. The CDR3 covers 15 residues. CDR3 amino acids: CASSLDSVSNEKLFF. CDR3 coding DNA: TGTGCCAGCTCACTTGACAGCGTTTCGAATGAAAAACTGTTTTTT.

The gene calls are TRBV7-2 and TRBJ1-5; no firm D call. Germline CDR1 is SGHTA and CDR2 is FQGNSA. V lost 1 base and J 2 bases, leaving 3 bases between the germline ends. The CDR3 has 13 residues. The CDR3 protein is CASSLVGNQPQHF. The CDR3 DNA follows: TGTGCCAGCAGCTTAGTGGGCAATCAGCCCCAGCATTTT.

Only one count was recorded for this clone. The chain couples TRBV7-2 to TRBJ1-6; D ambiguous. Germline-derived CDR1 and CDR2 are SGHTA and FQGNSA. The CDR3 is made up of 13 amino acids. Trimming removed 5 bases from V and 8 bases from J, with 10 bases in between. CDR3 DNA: TGTGCCAGCAGCACACGGGAGTATTCACCCCTCCACTTT. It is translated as CASSTREYSPLHF.

CDR3 DNA sequence: TGCGCCAGCAGCCAAGAGGGGACGGATACGCAGTATTTT. It translates to CASSQEGTDTQYF. The chain is built from TRBV4-3 and TRBJ2-3; D possibly matches TRBD1 or TRBD2 (5 bases each). V was shortened by 0 bases and J by 6 bases, with 7 bases between the two germline ends. This CDR3 is built from 13 residues. Germline-derived CDR1 and CDR2 are LGHNA and YSLEER.

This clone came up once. CDR3 sequence reads: CASGAQRGAYNEQFF. The CDR3 nucleotides read TGTGCCAGCGGAGCTCAACGGGGTGCCTACAATGAGCAGTTCTTC. The chain couples TRBV11-2 to TRBJ2-1, with D possibly being TRBD2 (5 bases). The germline gives CDR1 SGHAT, CDR2 FQNNGV. CDR3 length: 15 residues. Trimming left V 8 bases short and J 2 bases short, with 16 bases between.

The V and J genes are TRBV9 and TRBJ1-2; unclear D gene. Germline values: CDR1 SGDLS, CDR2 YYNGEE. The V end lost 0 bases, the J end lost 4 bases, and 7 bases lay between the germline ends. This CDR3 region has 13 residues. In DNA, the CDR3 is TGTGCCAGCAGCGTAGAAACTGCCTATGGCTACACCTTC. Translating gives CASSVETAYGYTF.

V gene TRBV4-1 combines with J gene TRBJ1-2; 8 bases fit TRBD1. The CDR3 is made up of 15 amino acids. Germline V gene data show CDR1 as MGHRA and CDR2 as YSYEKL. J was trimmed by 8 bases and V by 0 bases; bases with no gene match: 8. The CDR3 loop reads CASSQDPSTGDGYTF. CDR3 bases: TGCGCCAGCAGCCAAGACCCTTCGACAGGGGACGGCTACACCTTC.

CDR3 residues: CASSLSDSYQGYTF. The CDR3 nucleotides read TGTGCCAGCAGCCTCAGTGACAGCTACCAGGGCTACACCTTC. The genes are TRBV2 and TRBJ1-2; a weak D match, TRBD1 (5 bases). The germline V gene encodes CDR1 SNHLY and CDR2 FYNNEI. Trimming removed 6 bases at V and 8 bases at J, with 19 bases between. The CDR3 length is 14 residues.

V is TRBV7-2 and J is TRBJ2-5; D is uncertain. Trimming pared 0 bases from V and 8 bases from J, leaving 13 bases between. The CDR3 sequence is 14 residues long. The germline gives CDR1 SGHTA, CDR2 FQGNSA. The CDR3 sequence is CASSLAPATSTQYF. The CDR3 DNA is TGTGCCAGCAGCTTAGCGCCCGCAACAAGTACCCAGTACTTC.

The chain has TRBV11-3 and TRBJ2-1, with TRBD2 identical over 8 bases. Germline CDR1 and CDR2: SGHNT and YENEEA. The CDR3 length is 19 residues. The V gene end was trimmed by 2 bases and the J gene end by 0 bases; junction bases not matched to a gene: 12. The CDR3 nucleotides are TGTGCCAGCAGCTTAAGCGGGGGACATAACTTGAGCTCCTACAATGAGCAGTTCTTC. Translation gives CASSLSGGHNLSSYNEQFF.

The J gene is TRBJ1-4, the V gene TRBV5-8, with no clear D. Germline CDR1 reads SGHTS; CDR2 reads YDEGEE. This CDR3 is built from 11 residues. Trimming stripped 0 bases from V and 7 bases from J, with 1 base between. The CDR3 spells CASSLVEKLFF. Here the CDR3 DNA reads TGTGCCAGCAGCTTGGTTGAAAAACTGTTTTTT.

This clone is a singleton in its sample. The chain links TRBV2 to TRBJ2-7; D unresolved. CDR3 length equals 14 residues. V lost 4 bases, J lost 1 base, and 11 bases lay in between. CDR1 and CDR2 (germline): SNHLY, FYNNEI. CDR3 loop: CASSGQKVSYEQYF. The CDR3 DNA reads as TGTGCCAGCAGTGGGCAGAAAGTATCCTACGAGCAGTACTTC.

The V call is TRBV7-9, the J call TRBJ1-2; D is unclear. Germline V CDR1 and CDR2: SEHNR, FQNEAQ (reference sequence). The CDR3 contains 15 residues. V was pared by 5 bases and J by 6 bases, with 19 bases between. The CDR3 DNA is TGTGCCAGCAGCCCAACTGCGGGCCAGACACATGGCTACACCTTC. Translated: CASSPTAGQTHGYTF.

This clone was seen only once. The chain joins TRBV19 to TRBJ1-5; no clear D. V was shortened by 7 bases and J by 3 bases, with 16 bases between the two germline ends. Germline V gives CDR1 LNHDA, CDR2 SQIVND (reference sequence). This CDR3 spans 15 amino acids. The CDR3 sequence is CASNVPDGVNQPQHF. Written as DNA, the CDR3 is TGTGCCAGTAATGTCCCGGACGGAGTCAATCAGCCCCAGCATTTT. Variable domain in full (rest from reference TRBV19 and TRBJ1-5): DGGITQSPKYLFRKEGQNVTLSCEQNLNHDAMYWYRQDPGQGLRLIYYSQIVNDFQKGDIAEGYSVSREKKESFPLTVTSAQKNPTAFYLCASNVPDGVNQPQHFGDGTRLSIL.